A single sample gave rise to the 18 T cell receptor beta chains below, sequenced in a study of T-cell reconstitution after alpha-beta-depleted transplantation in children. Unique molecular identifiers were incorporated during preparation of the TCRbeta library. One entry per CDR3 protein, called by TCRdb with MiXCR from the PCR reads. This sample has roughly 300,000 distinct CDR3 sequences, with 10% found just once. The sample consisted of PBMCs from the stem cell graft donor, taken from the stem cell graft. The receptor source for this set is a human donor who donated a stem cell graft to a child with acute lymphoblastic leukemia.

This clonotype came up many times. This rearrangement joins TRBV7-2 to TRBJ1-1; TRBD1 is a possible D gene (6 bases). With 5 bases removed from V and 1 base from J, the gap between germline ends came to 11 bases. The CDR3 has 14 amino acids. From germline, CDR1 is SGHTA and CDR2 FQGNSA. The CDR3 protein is CASSAQGWNTEAFF. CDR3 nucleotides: TGTGCCAGCAGCGCACAGGGCTGGAACACTGAAGCTTTCTTT. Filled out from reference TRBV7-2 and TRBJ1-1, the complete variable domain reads GAGVSQSPSNKVTEKGKDVELRCDPISGHTALYWYRQSLGQGLEFLIYFQGNSAPDKSGLPSDRFSAERTGGSVSTLTIQRTQQEDSAVYLCASSAQGWNTEAFFGQGTRLTVV.

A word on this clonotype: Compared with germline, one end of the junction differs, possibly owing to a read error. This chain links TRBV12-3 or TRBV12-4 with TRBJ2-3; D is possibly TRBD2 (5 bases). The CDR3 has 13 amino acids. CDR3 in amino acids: CSSSISGTDTQYF. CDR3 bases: TGTTCCAGCAGTATTAGCGGCACAGATACGCAGTATTTT.

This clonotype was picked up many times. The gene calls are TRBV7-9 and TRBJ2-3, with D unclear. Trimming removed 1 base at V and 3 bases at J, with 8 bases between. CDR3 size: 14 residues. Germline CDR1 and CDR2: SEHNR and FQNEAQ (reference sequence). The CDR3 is CASSLVSTTDTQYF. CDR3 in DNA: TGTGCCAGCAGCTTAGTCAGCACGACAGATACGCAGTATTTT.

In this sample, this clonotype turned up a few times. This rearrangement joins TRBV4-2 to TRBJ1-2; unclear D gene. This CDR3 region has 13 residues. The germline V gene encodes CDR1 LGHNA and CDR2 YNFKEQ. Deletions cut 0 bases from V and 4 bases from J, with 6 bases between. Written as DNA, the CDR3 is TGTGCCAGCAGCCAAGAGAGGAGCTATGGCTACACCTTC. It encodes CASSQERSYGYTF.

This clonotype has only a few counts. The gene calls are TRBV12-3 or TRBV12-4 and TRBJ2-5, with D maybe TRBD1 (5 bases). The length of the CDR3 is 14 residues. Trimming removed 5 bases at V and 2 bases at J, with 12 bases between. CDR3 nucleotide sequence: TGTGCCAGCAGTCGACACAGGAGTCAAGAGACCCAGTACTTC. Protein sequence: CASSRHRSQETQYF.

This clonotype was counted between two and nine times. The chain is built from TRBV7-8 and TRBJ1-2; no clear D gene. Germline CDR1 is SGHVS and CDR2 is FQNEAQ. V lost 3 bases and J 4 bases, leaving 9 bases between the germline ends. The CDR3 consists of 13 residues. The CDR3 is CASSFRQSYGYTF. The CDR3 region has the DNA TGTGCCAGCAGCTTCCGGCAGTCCTATGGCTACACCTTC.

The CDR3 region has the DNA TGTGCCAGCAGACCCGGAGGGACATACACCGGGGAGCTGTTTTTT. Translation: CASRPGGTYTGELFF. The chain is built from TRBV27 and TRBJ2-2; D is possibly TRBD1 or TRBD2 (6 bases each). The V gene lost 6 bases and the J gene lost 3 bases, with 14 bases spanning the gap. There are 15 residues in the CDR3. Germline V lookup: CDR1 MNHEY, CDR2 SMNVEV (reference sequence).

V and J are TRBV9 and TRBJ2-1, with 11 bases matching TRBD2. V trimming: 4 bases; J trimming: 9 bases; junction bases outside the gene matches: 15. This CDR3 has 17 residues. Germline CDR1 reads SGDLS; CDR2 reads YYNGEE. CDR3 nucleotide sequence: TGTGCCAGCAGCATAAACGTATTAGCGGGAGGGGCGGGTGAGCAGTTCTTC. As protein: CASSINVLAGGAGEQFF. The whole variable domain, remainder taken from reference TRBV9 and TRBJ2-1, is DSGVTQTPKHLITATGQRVTLRCSPRSGDLSVYWYQQSLDQGLQFLIQYYNGEERAKGNILERFSAQQFPDLHSELNLSSLELGDSALYFCASSINVLAGGAGEQFFGPGTRLTVL.

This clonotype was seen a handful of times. CDR3 in amino acids: CASSAPTSGRWYNEQFF. The CDR3 region has the DNA TGTGCCAGCAGCGCACCGACTAGCGGGAGATGGTACAATGAGCAGTTCTTC. The chain combines TRBV9 with TRBJ2-1; 12 nucleotides line up with TRBD2. The CDR3 is 17 amino acids. CDR1 is SGDLS and CDR2 is YYNGEE in the germline V gene. The V segment lost 3 bases and the J segment 4 bases; nucleotides outside the gene matches: 8.

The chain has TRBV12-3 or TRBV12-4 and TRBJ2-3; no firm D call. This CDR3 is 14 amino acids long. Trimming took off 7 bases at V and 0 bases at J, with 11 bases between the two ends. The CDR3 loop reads CASKDDSSTDTQYF. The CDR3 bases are TGTGCCAGCAAGGACGACTCTAGCACAGATACGCAGTATTTT.

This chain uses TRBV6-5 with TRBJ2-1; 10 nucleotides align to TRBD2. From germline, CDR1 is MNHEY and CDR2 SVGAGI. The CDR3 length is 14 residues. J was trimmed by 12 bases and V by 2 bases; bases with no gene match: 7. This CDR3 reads CASSYRLAGDLQFF. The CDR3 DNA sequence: TGTGCCAGCAGTTACAGGCTAGCGGGAGATCTGCAGTTCTTC.

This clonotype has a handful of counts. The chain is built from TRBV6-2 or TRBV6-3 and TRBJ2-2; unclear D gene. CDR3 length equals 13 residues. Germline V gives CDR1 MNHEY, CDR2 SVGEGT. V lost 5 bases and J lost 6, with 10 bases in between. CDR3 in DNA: TGTGCCAGCAGTCATTATATGGCCGGGGAGCTGTTTTTT. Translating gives CASSHYMAGELFF.

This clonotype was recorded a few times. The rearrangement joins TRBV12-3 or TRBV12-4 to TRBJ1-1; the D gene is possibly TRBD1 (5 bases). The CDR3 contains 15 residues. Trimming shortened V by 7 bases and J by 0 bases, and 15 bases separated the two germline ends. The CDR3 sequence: CASTLPGHMNTEAFF. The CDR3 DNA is TGTGCCAGCACCCTTCCAGGGCACATGAACACTGAAGCTTTCTTT.

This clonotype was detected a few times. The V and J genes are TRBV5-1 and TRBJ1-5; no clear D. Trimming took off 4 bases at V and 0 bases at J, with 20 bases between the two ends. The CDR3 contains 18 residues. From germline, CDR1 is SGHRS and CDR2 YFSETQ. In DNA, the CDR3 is TGCGCCAGCAGCCCCATGCCCAGCGGAAAATATAGCAATCAGCCCCAGCATTTT. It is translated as CASSPMPSGKYSNQPQHF.

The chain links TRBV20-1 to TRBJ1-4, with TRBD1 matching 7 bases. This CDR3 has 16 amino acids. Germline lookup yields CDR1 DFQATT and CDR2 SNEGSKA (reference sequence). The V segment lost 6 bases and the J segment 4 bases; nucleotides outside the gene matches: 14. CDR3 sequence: CSAPGPTGDFNEKLFF. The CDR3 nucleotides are TGCAGTGCCCCCGGGCCCACAGGGGATTTTAATGAAAAACTGTTTTTT.

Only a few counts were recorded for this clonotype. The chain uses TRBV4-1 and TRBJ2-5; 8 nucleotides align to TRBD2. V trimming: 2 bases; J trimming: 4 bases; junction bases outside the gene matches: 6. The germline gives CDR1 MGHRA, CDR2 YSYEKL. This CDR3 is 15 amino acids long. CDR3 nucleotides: TGCGCCAGCAGCCAAAATCCGGGACTAGGAGAGACCCAGTACTTC. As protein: CASSQNPGLGETQYF.

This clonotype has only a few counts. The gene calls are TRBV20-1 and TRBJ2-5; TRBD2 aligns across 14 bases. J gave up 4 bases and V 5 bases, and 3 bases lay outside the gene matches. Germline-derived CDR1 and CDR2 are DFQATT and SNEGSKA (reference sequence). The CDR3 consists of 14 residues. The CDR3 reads CSASTSGRGETQYF. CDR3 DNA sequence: TGCAGTGCTTCGACTAGCGGGAGGGGAGAGACCCAGTACTTC.

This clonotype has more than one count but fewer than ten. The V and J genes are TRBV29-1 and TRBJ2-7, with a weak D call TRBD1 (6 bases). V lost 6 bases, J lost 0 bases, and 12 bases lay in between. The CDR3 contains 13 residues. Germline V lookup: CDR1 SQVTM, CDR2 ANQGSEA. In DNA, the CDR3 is TGCAGCGTATCCGGGACAATCTCCTACGAGCAGTACTTC. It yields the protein CSVSGTISYEQYF.